This T cell receptor beta chain was sequenced for a study of CD8 T cells in ankylosing spondylitis (dated by TCRdb to 2016 to 2017). For context, the study as a whole: To find TCR variants linked to disease, the study profiled T cell receptor beta repertoires in ankylosing spondylitis patients and healthy donors. The whole study cohort included about a hundred healthy donors and about two dozen ankylosing spondylitis patients. Peripheral blood was sampled, and synovial fluid was also collected from ankylosing spondylitis patients.

Points the paper makes about the study in general: The disease-linked clones showed a CD8+ phenotype and occurred at relatively low frequencies in peripheral blood. A TCR beta motif of 7 or 8 highly homologous amino acid variants appeared characteristic of blood from ankylosing spondylitis patients. According to the report, matched synovial fluid samples from ankylosing spondylitis patients were significantly enriched for the disease-linked clones. Some TCR beta motif variants had previously been reported in synovial fluid and blood of reactive arthritis patients, which suggested common disease-initiation mechanisms.

From its cysteine to its phenylalanine, the CDR3 spans 15 amino acids. Only the CDR3 part of the read is kept: 45 bases, read in frame from the first base. Ends trimmed: V by 1 base, J by 3 bases; bases unmatched to a gene: 6. In this sample, this clonotype turned up a few times. Its antigen remains undetermined. No much larger clone exists at a distance of one base, and base qualities are not known. Sequencing used an Illumina HiSeq 2500. Quantitative 5'-RACE with molecular barcodes was used to prepare TCR beta libraries. Processing in the source paper ran as follows. A new computational method based on a probabilistic model of VDJ rearrangement was used to identify disease-linked TCR variants. TCRdb reworked the public reads: Q25 trimming with fastp, MiXCR clone assembly, productive beta chains retained. CDR3 protein duplicates are merged, each entry listing the most common genes and DNA. The V and J calls and clone size come from TCRdb's table, not from the authors' own analysis. This sample is represented by around 770,000 distinct CDR3 sequences; around a fifth of them were singletons. The ten largest clonotypes hold around 19% of the sample.

The rearrangement joined TRBV12-3 or TRBV12-4 to TRBJ2-7; TRBD1 matches 7 bases in the middle. The clonotype originates from a male donor with ankylosing spondylitis. The sample taken for sequencing was blood, either unsorted or a sorted T cell fraction (not recorded which). The CDR3 region reads CASSLGTGKLYEQYF. The DNA sequence is TGTGCCAGCAGTTTAGGGACAGGAAAACTCTACGAGCAGTACTTC.